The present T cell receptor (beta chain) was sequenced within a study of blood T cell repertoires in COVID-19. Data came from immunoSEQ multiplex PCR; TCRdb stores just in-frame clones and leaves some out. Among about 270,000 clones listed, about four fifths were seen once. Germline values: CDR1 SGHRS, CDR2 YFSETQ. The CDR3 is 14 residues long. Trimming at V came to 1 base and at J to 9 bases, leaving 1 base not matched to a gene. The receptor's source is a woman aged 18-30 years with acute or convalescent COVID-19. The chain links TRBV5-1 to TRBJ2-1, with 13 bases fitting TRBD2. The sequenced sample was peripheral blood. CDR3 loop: CASSLRLAGGEQFF. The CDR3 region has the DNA TGCGCCAGCAGCTTGCGACTAGCGGGGGGTGAGCAGTTCTTC.